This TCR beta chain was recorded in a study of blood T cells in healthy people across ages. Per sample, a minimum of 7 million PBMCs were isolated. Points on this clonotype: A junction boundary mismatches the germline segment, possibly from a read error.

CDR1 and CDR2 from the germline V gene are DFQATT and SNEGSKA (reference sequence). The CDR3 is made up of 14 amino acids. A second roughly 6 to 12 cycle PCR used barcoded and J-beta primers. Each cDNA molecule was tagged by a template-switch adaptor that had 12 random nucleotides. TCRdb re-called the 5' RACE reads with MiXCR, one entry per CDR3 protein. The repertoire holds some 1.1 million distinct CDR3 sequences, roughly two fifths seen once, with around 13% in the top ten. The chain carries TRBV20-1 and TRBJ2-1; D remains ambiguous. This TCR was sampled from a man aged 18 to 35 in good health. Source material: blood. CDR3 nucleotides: TGCGGTGCTATCGCCGGCAGTGCCTACAATGAGCAGTTCTTC. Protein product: CGAIAGSAYNEQFF.